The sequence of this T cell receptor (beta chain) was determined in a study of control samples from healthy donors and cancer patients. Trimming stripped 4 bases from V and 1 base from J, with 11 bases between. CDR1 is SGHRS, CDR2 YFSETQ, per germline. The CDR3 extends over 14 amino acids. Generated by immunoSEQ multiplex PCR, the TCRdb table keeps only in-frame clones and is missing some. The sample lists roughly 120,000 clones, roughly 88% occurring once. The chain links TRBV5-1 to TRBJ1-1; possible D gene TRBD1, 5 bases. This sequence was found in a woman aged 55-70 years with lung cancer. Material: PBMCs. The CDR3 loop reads CASSLQATNTEAFF. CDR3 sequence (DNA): TGCGCCAGCAGCCTACAGGCCACGAACACTGAAGCTTTCTTT.